Listed below are T cell receptor beta chains from one sample, sequenced in a study of shared clonotypes between healthy human individuals. Sequencing used immunoSEQ multiplex PCR; TCRdb keeps in-frame clones, though not all of them. Seen here are about 580,000 clones, 95% to 98% observed once, and the top ten hold 0.3%. The material sequenced was naive CD8+ T cells sorted from blood. The source of these receptors is a man aged 25 to 40 in good health. Each CDR3 is given with its conserved first and last residue. The order of the fields is V gene, clone size, D gene, J gene, CDR3 protein, CDR3 DNA. D genes are given only for firm matches. Not every row has a clone size; where given, it reads once, few, many or a size class.

v_gene: TRBV7-2; abundance: .; d_gene: .; j_gene: TRBJ2-3; CDR3aa: CASSRAALGDTQYF; CDR3nt: TGTGCCAGCAGCAGAGCGGCCCTGGGGGATACGCAGTATTTT
v_gene: TRBV27; abundance: .; d_gene: TRBD2; j_gene: TRBJ2-3; CDR3aa: CASSPGLASLGPDTQYF; CDR3nt: TGTGCCAGCTCCCCGGGACTAGCATCTCTCGGGCCAGATACGCAGTATTTT
v_gene: TRBV7-9; abundance: .; d_gene: .; j_gene: TRBJ2-7; CDR3aa: CASSFAAGWDEQYF; CDR3nt: TGTGCCAGCAGCTTTGCGGCGGGCTGGGACGAGCAGTACTTC
v_gene: TRBV5-1; abundance: .; d_gene: .; j_gene: TRBJ2-3; CDR3aa: CASSPDGVGDTQYF; CDR3nt: TGCGCCAGCAGCCCGGACGGGGTTGGAGATACGCAGTATTTT
v_gene: TRBV15; abundance: .; d_gene: .; j_gene: TRBJ2-2; CDR3aa: CATSTQDGTGELFF; CDR3nt: TGTGCCACCAGCACCCAAGACGGAACCGGGGAGCTGTTTTTT
v_gene: TRBV5-1; abundance: .; d_gene: .; j_gene: TRBJ2-1; CDR3aa: CASSLATGGNEQFF; CDR3nt: TGCGCCAGCAGCTTGGCTACTGGGGGGAATGAGCAGTTCTTC
v_gene: TRBV7-9; abundance: once; d_gene: .; j_gene: TRBJ1-1; CDR3aa: CASSLTGYPNTEAFF; CDR3nt: TGTGCCAGCAGCTTAACAGGGTACCCGAACACTGAAGCTTTCTTT
v_gene: TRBV18; abundance: .; d_gene: .; j_gene: TRBJ2-7; CDR3aa: CASSPEGLGRYEQYF; CDR3nt: TGTGCCAGCTCACCAGAGGGGTTGGGTCGCTACGAGCAGTACTTC
v_gene: TRBV5-1; abundance: .; d_gene: .; j_gene: TRBJ2-7; CDR3aa: CASAFRTGTYEQYF; CDR3nt: TGCGCCAGCGCCTTTCGGACGGGGACCTACGAGCAGTACTTC
v_gene: TRBV6-5; abundance: .; d_gene: .; j_gene: TRBJ2-7; CDR3aa: CASRGVSSYEQYF; CDR3nt: TGTGCCAGCAGGGGGGTCAGCTCCTACGAGCAGTACTTC
v_gene: TRBV9; abundance: .; d_gene: .; j_gene: TRBJ2-5; CDR3aa: CASSVGGRRKETQYF; CDR3nt: TGTGCCAGCAGCGTAGGGGGACGGAGGAAAGAGACCCAGTACTTC
v_gene: TRBV10-3; abundance: once; d_gene: TRBD1; j_gene: TRBJ1-1; CDR3aa: CAISELNQDREVVSTEAFF; CDR3nt: TGTGCCATCAGTGAGCTAAACCAGGACAGGGAGGTTGTTTCAACTGAAGCTTTCTTT
v_gene: TRBV7-9; abundance: .; d_gene: TRBD2; j_gene: TRBJ2-7; CDR3aa: CASSTTGTSGRLPVYEQYF; CDR3nt: TGTGCCAGCAGCACTACGGGGACTAGCGGGAGGTTGCCTGTCTACGAGCAGTACTTC
v_gene: TRBV11-2; abundance: .; d_gene: .; j_gene: TRBJ2-1; CDR3aa: CASSLLGVGEQFF; CDR3nt: TGTGCCAGCAGCTTACTAGGGGTAGGTGAGCAGTTCTTC
v_gene: TRBV15; abundance: .; d_gene: TRBD1; j_gene: TRBJ1-1; CDR3aa: CATSRQGVNTEAFF; CDR3nt: TGTGCCACCAGCAGGCAGGGGGTGAACACTGAAGCTTTCTTT
v_gene: TRBV13; abundance: .; d_gene: .; j_gene: TRBJ2-1; CDR3aa: CASSLGLMVNEQFF; CDR3nt: TGTGCCAGCAGCTTAGGCCTAATGGTTAATGAGCAGTTCTTC
v_gene: TRBV11-3; abundance: .; d_gene: TRBD1; j_gene: TRBJ2-3; CDR3aa: CASSPRTGGPTDTQYF; CDR3nt: TGTGCCAGCAGCCCTCGGACAGGGGGGCCCACAGATACGCAGTATTTT
v_gene: TRBV5-1; abundance: .; d_gene: .; j_gene: TRBJ2-7; CDR3aa: CASSLVNWAEQYF; CDR3nt: TGCGCCAGCAGCTTGGTCAATTGGGCCGAGCAGTACTTC
v_gene: TRBV5-1; abundance: .; d_gene: .; j_gene: TRBJ2-5; CDR3aa: CASSHPSDETQYF; CDR3nt: TGCGCCAGCAGCCATCCTAGCGACGAGACCCAGTACTTC
v_gene: TRBV27; abundance: .; d_gene: .; j_gene: TRBJ2-7; CDR3aa: CASSLGSNMYEQYF; CDR3nt: TGTGCCAGCAGTTTAGGCTCTAACATGTACGAGCAGTACTTC
v_gene: TRBV2; abundance: once; d_gene: TRBD2; j_gene: TRBJ2-7; CDR3aa: CASRGIAGGEQYF; CDR3nt: TGTGCCAGCAGGGGGATAGCGGGAGGGGAGCAGTACTTC
v_gene: TRBV5-1; abundance: .; d_gene: .; j_gene: TRBJ1-4; CDR3aa: CASSLASYKGDEKLFF; CDR3nt: TGCGCCAGCAGCTTGGCCTCGTATAAGGGGGATGAAAAACTGTTTTTT
v_gene: TRBV28; abundance: .; d_gene: .; j_gene: TRBJ2-1; CDR3aa: CASERTGGGYNEQFF; CDR3nt: TGTGCCAGCGAAAGGACAGGCGGGGGTTACAATGAGCAGTTCTTC
v_gene: TRBV4-3; abundance: .; d_gene: .; j_gene: TRBJ2-2; CDR3aa: CASSQDRGGFTGELFF; CDR3nt: TGCGCCAGCAGCCAAGATAGGGGGGGCTTCACCGGGGAGCTGTTTTTT
v_gene: TRBV7-9; abundance: .; d_gene: TRBD1; j_gene: TRBJ2-7; CDR3aa: CASSPPSGQSYEQYF; CDR3nt: TGTGCCAGCAGCCCCCCCTCGGGACAGAGCTACGAGCAGTACTTC
v_gene: TRBV6-5; abundance: few; d_gene: .; j_gene: TRBJ1-2; CDR3aa: CASSYSGLRDGYTF; CDR3nt: TGTGCCAGCAGTTACTCGGGACTCAGGGATGGCTACACCTTC
v_gene: TRBV5-6; abundance: .; d_gene: TRBD1; j_gene: TRBJ2-7; CDR3aa: CASSPLGDSPYEQYF; CDR3nt: TGTGCCAGCAGCCCCTTGGGGGACAGCCCCTACGAGCAGTACTTC
v_gene: TRBV11-3; abundance: .; d_gene: TRBD1; j_gene: TRBJ2-3; CDR3aa: CASSSRQGNLDTQYF; CDR3nt: TGTGCCAGCAGCTCAAGACAGGGGAATCTGGATACGCAGTATTTT
v_gene: TRBV2; abundance: .; d_gene: TRBD1; j_gene: TRBJ2-7; CDR3aa: CASSDPLGQGAYEQYF; CDR3nt: TGTGCCAGCAGTGACCCCTTGGGACAGGGGGCTTACGAGCAGTACTTC
v_gene: TRBV5-1; abundance: once; d_gene: .; j_gene: TRBJ1-1; CDR3aa: CASSPTGSQMNTEAFF; CDR3nt: TGCGCCAGCAGCCCAACAGGTTCTCAAATGAACACTGAAGCTTTCTTT
v_gene: TRBV19; abundance: .; d_gene: TRBD2; j_gene: TRBJ2-2; CDR3aa: CASSSTGTSGTAITGELFF; CDR3nt: TGTGCCAGTAGCTCAACCGGGACTAGCGGGACTGCGATCACCGGGGAGCTGTTTTTT
v_gene: TRBV29-1; abundance: .; d_gene: .; j_gene: TRBJ2-7; CDR3aa: CSVEDGTYEQYF; CDR3nt: TGCAGCGTTGAGGACGGAACCTACGAGCAGTACTTC
v_gene: TRBV29-1; abundance: .; d_gene: .; j_gene: TRBJ1-1; CDR3aa: CSVRSGTGTEAFF; CDR3nt: TGCAGCGTTCGCTCCGGGACGGGCACTGAAGCTTTCTTT
v_gene: TRBV9; abundance: .; d_gene: .; j_gene: TRBJ2-3; CDR3aa: CASSVETIRDTQYF; CDR3nt: TGTGCCAGCAGCGTAGAGACGATCAGGGATACGCAGTATTTT
v_gene: TRBV5-1; abundance: .; d_gene: .; j_gene: TRBJ1-4; CDR3aa: CASSLVIREGVENEKLFF; CDR3nt: TGCGCCAGCAGCTTGGTGATCAGGGAGGGTGTGGAAAATGAAAAACTGTTTTTT
v_gene: TRBV4-3; abundance: .; d_gene: .; j_gene: TRBJ2-1; CDR3aa: CASSQDRATYNEQFF; CDR3nt: TGCGCCAGCAGCCAAGACAGGGCAACCTACAATGAGCAGTTCTTC
v_gene: TRBV5-1; abundance: .; d_gene: .; j_gene: TRBJ2-7; CDR3aa: CASSLYTYEQYF; CDR3nt: TGCGCCAGCAGCCTCTATACCTACGAGCAGTACTTC
v_gene: TRBV7-7; abundance: .; d_gene: .; j_gene: TRBJ2-1; CDR3aa: CASSLRGLGGEQFF; CDR3nt: TGTGCTAGCAGCTTAAGGGGACTCGGGGGTGAGCAGTTCTTC
v_gene: TRBV7-9; abundance: .; d_gene: TRBD1; j_gene: TRBJ2-7; CDR3aa: CASSSSTGLPYEQYF; CDR3nt: TGTGCCAGCAGCTCCTCGACAGGGCTCCCGTACGAGCAGTACTTC
v_gene: TRBV9; abundance: .; d_gene: .; j_gene: TRBJ2-7; CDR3aa: CASSDGGIEQYF; CDR3nt: TGTGCCAGCAGCGATGGAGGGATCGAGCAGTACTTC
v_gene: TRBV14; abundance: .; d_gene: .; j_gene: TRBJ2-7; CDR3aa: CASRESGRGYEQYF; CDR3nt: TGTGCCAGCCGAGAAAGTGGCAGGGGATACGAGCAGTACTTC
v_gene: TRBV6-5; abundance: .; d_gene: .; j_gene: TRBJ2-7; CDR3aa: CASGSSAYEQYF; CDR3nt: TGTGCCAGCGGCTCTTCCGCCTACGAGCAGTACTTC
v_gene: TRBV7-9; abundance: .; d_gene: TRBD2; j_gene: TRBJ2-7; CDR3aa: CASSSPGLSYEQYF; CDR3nt: TGTGCCAGCAGCTCGCCGGGACTAAGCTACGAGCAGTACTTC
v_gene: TRBV10-3; abundance: .; d_gene: .; j_gene: TRBJ1-4; CDR3aa: CAISPQQGGSTNEKLFF; CDR3nt: TGTGCCATCAGTCCCCAACAGGGCGGTTCAACTAATGAAAAACTGTTTTTT
v_gene: TRBV5-1; abundance: .; d_gene: TRBD1; j_gene: TRBJ2-2; CDR3aa: CASSLGIPGQGNTGELFF; CDR3nt: TGCGCCAGCAGCTTAGGTATTCCGGGACAGGGAAACACCGGGGAGCTGTTTTTT
v_gene: TRBV20-1; abundance: .; d_gene: .; j_gene: TRBJ2-7; CDR3aa: CSASIHEQYF; CDR3nt: TGCAGTGCTAGTATCCACGAGCAGTACTTC
v_gene: TRBV6-5; abundance: .; d_gene: .; j_gene: TRBJ2-1; CDR3aa: CASGLWNEQFF; CDR3nt: TGTGCCAGCGGGTTATGGAATGAGCAGTTCTTC
v_gene: TRBV30; abundance: once; d_gene: .; j_gene: TRBJ2-7; CDR3aa: CAWDTATGTYEQYF; CDR3nt: TGTGCCTGGGACACGGCTACCGGGACCTACGAGCAGTACTTC
v_gene: TRBV29-1; abundance: once; d_gene: .; j_gene: TRBJ2-2; CDR3aa: CSVTSWTGELFF; CDR3nt: TGCAGCGTTACTAGCTGGACCGGGGAGCTGTTTTTT
v_gene: TRBV6-5; abundance: .; d_gene: .; j_gene: TRBJ2-1; CDR3aa: CASRISRDFYNEQFF; CDR3nt: TGTGCCAGCAGGATCTCCCGGGACTTTTACAATGAGCAGTTCTTC
v_gene: TRBV9; abundance: .; d_gene: .; j_gene: TRBJ2-1; CDR3aa: CASSQILIPGQFF; CDR3nt: TGTGCCAGCAGCCAAATCTTAATACCTGGACAGTTCTTC
v_gene: TRBV11-3; abundance: .; d_gene: .; j_gene: TRBJ2-1; CDR3aa: CASSPDTSSYNEQFF; CDR3nt: TGTGCCAGCAGCCCGGACACGAGCTCCTACAATGAGCAGTTCTTC
v_gene: TRBV7-9; abundance: .; d_gene: TRBD2; j_gene: TRBJ2-1; CDR3aa: CASSTTSGSSYNEQFF; CDR3nt: TGTGCCAGCAGCACTACTAGCGGGAGCTCCTACAATGAGCAGTTCTTC
v_gene: TRBV9; abundance: .; d_gene: .; j_gene: TRBJ2-5; CDR3aa: CASSPAESWVETQYF; CDR3nt: TGTGCCAGCAGCCCCGCCGAGAGCTGGGTGGAGACCCAGTACTTC
v_gene: TRBV19; abundance: .; d_gene: .; j_gene: TRBJ1-5; CDR3aa: CASSIDLGSNQPQHF; CDR3nt: TGTGCCAGTAGTATAGATCTGGGCAGCAATCAGCCCCAGCATTTT
v_gene: TRBV7-8; abundance: few; d_gene: .; j_gene: TRBJ1-5; CDR3aa: CASSSDLDQPQHF; CDR3nt: TGTGCCAGCAGCTCCGACCTGGATCAGCCCCAGCATTTT
v_gene: TRBV5-4; abundance: .; d_gene: .; j_gene: TRBJ2-2; CDR3aa: CASSLKDALSTGELFF; CDR3nt: TGTGCCAGCAGCTTAAAGGACGCTCTCAGCACCGGGGAGCTGTTTTTT
v_gene: TRBV6-5; abundance: .; d_gene: TRBD2; j_gene: TRBJ2-2; CDR3aa: CASSTTSGNTGELFF; CDR3nt: TGTGCCAGCAGCACTACTAGCGGGAACACCGGGGAGCTGTTTTTT
v_gene: TRBV19; abundance: once; d_gene: TRBD2; j_gene: TRBJ2-1; CDR3aa: CASSRLAGLGGEQFF; CDR3nt: TGTGCCAGTAGTAGGCTAGCGGGTCTAGGGGGTGAGCAGTTCTTC